This T cell receptor beta chain was captured by sequencing in a study of blood T cell repertoires in COVID-19 (dated by TCRdb to 2020 to 2021). About the investigation overall: The collaborator samples originated in the United States, Italy and Spain and spanned the acute and convalescent phases of COVID-19. A de-identified subject ID, COVID-19 status, age in years and sex were almost always included in the sample metadata. The samples were drawn from two sources: the first 160 participants of the ongoing ImmuneRACE study, and 1,200 or so subjects contributed by 6 global collaborators. Deeply sampled blood TCRbeta repertoires from subjects exposed to, actively infected with, or recovered from COVID-19 were included in the dataset. The prospective study material was composed of cDNA or gDNA derived from T cells, B-cell-depleted T cells, or PBMCs. The repertoires were released in a freely available public database intended as a resource for research on the immune response to SARS-CoV-2. Where available, HLA class I and class II types were taken from metadata supplied by the sample provider and were not determined by assay-based typing.

The full study reports these points: The amount of clinical and demographic metadata varied by source and participant and was provided uncurated.

TCRbeta CDR3 regions were amplified from genomic DNA using the immunoSEQ Assay, a bias-controlled multiplex PCR. The paper's data handling went like this. The number of nucleated cells in each sample was estimated by amplification of reference gene primers within the assay. To quantify the absolute abundance of each unique TCRbeta CDR3 rearrangement, sequence reads were collapsed and filtered. Productive Simpson clonality was computed per sample as the square root of Simpson's diversity index over productive rearrangements. Not all clones reach the TCRdb copy of this immuneACCESS table, which keeps in-frame sequences only. Checked studies attribute under half of the gap to unresolved V genes and leave the rest unexplained. V and J calls plus clone size are reproduced from that table; the DNA served to infer D and trimming. This sample is represented by roughly 250,000 clones; approximately 88% of them were singletons. Jointly, the top ten make up around 1.2% of the sample.

Enrolling through a virtual design, the prospective study's participants ranged in age from roughly 18 to 100 years and lived across some 22 United States geographic areas. Cohort assignment in the prospective study relied on participant-reported clinical history from a screening survey and a study questionnaire. Each participant in the prospective study had whole blood, serum and a nasopharyngeal or oropharyngeal swab collected by mobile phlebotomists. Prospective study participants could optionally give additional blood draws and questionnaires over a 2-month period. Prospective study blood samples were shipped either frozen or at room temperature before DNA extraction. With respect to this clone: The clone's antigen remains unknown. Nothing much larger sits one base from this clone, and base qualities are not available.

Sequencing input: PBMCs or T cells enriched from blood (not recorded which). This clonotype was sampled from a woman between 35 and 50 years old with acute COVID-19.

The DNA sequence is TGCGCCAGCAGCCGACGACAGGGCGGATATGGCTACACCTTC. Its translation reads: CASSRRQGGYGYTF. The V gene is TRBV4-3 and the J gene is TRBJ1-2, with 7 bases matching TRBD1. At the junction V is shortened by 4 bases and J by 5 bases; bases outside the gene matches: 7. The CDR3 has 14 amino acids, counting the end cysteine and phenylalanine. Only CDR3 DNA remains: 42 bases, in frame from the first base. From a lookup of the germline V gene, CDR1 and CDR2 are LGHNA and YSLEER.